A selection of T cell receptor beta chains follows, all from one sample in a study of a mutant IDH1 vaccine in newly diagnosed glioma. Sequenced by immunoSEQ multiplex PCR; TCRdb stores in-frame clones only, minus some. This table has fewer than 50,000 clones, around four fifths appearing once. The sequencing here drew on PBMCs, taken from a glioma patient treated with radiotherapy, temozolomide or both. The receptors come from a man in his forties with glioma. Some clones in this sample may be carry-over from other donors' samples. The CDR3 runs from the conserved cysteine through the conserved F or W. The order of the fields is J gene, D gene, clone size, V gene, CDR3 DNA, CDR3 protein. A D gene is named only where the DNA matches it firmly. Where a row states a size, it is once, few, many or the class of an expanded clone; other rows omit it.

>TRBJ2-7|-|-|TRBV7-8
TGTGCCAGCAGCGAGGACTTCTCCTACGAGCAGTACTTC
CASSEDFSYEQYF
>TRBJ1-5|-|-|TRBV28
TGTGCCAGCAGTGCCACAGGGAGGAATCAGCCCCAGCATTTT
CASSATGRNQPQHF
>TRBJ1-3|-|-|TRBV7-9
TGTGCCAGCAGCCCGACCGACAGGAGAGCCTCTGGAAACACCATATATTTT
CASSPTDRRASGNTIYF
>TRBJ2-2|-|few|TRBV4-1
TGCGCCAGCAGCCAAAGCTTGGGACACCTCAACACCGGGGAGCTGTTTTTT
CASSQSLGHLNTGELFF
>TRBJ2-1|TRBD1|-|TRBV27
TGTGCCAGCAGTCCTAGGAGAGGGGGCGAAGAGCATGAGCAGTTCTTC
CASSPRRGGEEHEQFF
>TRBJ2-1|-|few|TRBV30
TGTGCCTGGAGTGTTTCCGGGTGGAATGAGCAGTTCTTC
CAWSVSGWNEQFF
>TRBJ1-6|-|-|TRBV28
TGTGCCAGCAGGTCCAACAGGGTGTATACGAATTCACCCCTCCACTTT
CASRSNRVYTNSPLHF
>TRBJ1-2|-|-|TRBV4-2
TGTGCCAGCAGCCAAGACTATGGCTACACCTTC
CASSQDYGYTF
>TRBJ1-5|-|-|TRBV6-1
TGTGCCAGCAGTGACCAGGGGACGAGGCAGCCCCAGCATTTT
CASSDQGTRQPQHF
>TRBJ2-7|TRBD1|medium-sized|TRBV13
TGTGCCAGCAGCCCAGGGGACAGTTTATACGAGCAGTACTTC
CASSPGDSLYEQYF
>TRBJ1-2|-|-|TRBV5-6
TGTGCCAGCAGCTTCGGGGGTTCGCACTATGGCTACACCTTC
CASSFGGSHYGYTF
>TRBJ1-1|-|-|TRBV11-2
TGTGCCAGCAGCTTAGAGGGTGGCGGAACTGAAGCTTTCTTT
CASSLEGGGTEAFF
>TRBJ2-5|TRBD1|-|TRBV11-2
TGTGCCAGCAGCTTAGATTGGCGGGACAGGGGGCAGGAGACCCAGTACTTC
CASSLDWRDRGQETQYF
>TRBJ1-2|-|once|TRBV19
TGTGCCAGTAGTCTCCGGACAGAAGATGGCTACACCTTC
CASSLRTEDGYTF
>TRBJ2-1|-|once|TRBV27
TGTGCCAGCAGTTTCGGGCAGGGCCAGGGTGAGCAGTTCTTC
CASSFGQGQGEQFF
>TRBJ1-2|-|-|TRBV19
TGTGCCAGTAGTCCAGCACTCCCCCAAGGCTACACCTTC
CASSPALPQGYTF
>TRBJ2-7|-|few|TRBV20-1
TGCAGGGTGGCAGGGGACTACGAGCAGTACTTC
CRVAGDYEQYF
>TRBJ1-1|-|few|TRBV2
TGTGCCAGCAGTGTAGAATCCGGGGCTGAAGCTTTCTTT
CASSVESGAEAFF
>TRBJ1-4|-|few|TRBV10-3
TGTGCCATCAGTGAGTCGGGGGCAACTAATGAAAAACTGTTTTTT
CAISESGATNEKLFF